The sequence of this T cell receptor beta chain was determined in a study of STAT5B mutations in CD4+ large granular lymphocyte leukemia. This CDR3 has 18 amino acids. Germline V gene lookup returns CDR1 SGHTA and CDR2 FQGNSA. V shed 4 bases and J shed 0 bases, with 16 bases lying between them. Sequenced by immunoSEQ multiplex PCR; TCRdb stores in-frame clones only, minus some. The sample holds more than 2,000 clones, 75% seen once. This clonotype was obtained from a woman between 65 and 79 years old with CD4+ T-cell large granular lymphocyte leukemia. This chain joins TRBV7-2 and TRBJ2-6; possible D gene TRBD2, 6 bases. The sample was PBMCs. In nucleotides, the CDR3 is TGTGCCAGCAGCTCGGTCCTAGCGCTAAACTCTGGGGCCAACGTCCTGACTTTC. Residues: CASSSVLALNSGANVLTF.